The present TCR beta chain was sequenced within a study of neurological immune-mediated disorders. This CDR3 spans 13 amino acids. CDR1 and CDR2 from the germline V gene are MGHRA and YSYEKL. V lost 6 bases to trimming and J lost 3 bases, with 11 bases between them. Unsorted libraries were generated from 2 million PBMCs. These cells had been stored in RNAlater at -80 C. The sample holds many counts of this clonotype. MiXCR, applied by TCRdb to the 5' RACE reads, yields one record per CDR3 protein. The data contain about 66,000 distinct CDR3 sequences, 3.5% to 5% of them seen just once; the ten biggest clones take up 1% to 1.5%.

This chain uses TRBV4-1 with TRBJ1-2, with D possibly being TRBD1 (6 bases). This receptor was taken from a young man with multiple sclerosis. Sequencing was carried out using PBMCs. For the CDR3, the DNA is TGCGCCAGCAGATCAACAGGGCACTATGGCTACACCTTC. It is translated as CASRSTGHYGYTF.